Included here is one T cell receptor (beta chain) sequence, with context. Its antigen is not known. These data come from a study of OX40 agonist ivuxolimab in advanced cancers. The study's findings and limits: In the 0.1 to 3.0 mg/kg range, CD4+ and CD8+ blood T cells had expanded clonally by week 6. The study did not work out the antigen specificity of the expanded peripheral T cells.

This CDR3 spans 14 amino acids. The ends lost 6 bases at V and 7 bases at J; junction bases unmatched: 12. The germline CDR1 and CDR2 sequences are MNHEY and SMNVEV (reference sequence). The data were produced by immunoSEQ multiplex PCR, yet TCRdb's version contains in-frame clones alone and is incomplete. The data contain around 57,000 clones, roughly 88% of them singletons. The TCR originated in an adult with an advanced solid tumor such as melanoma, head and neck, liver or kidney cancer. Sequenced material: CD4+ or CD8+ T cells sorted from blood, taken in a trial of the OX40 agonist ivuxolimab. V gene TRBV27 combines with J gene TRBJ2-7; TRBD2 matches 7 bases. CDR3 in amino acids: CASSPRDYISEQYF. CDR3 sequence (DNA): TGTGCCAGCAGCCCTCGGGACTACATCAGTGAGCAGTACTTC.